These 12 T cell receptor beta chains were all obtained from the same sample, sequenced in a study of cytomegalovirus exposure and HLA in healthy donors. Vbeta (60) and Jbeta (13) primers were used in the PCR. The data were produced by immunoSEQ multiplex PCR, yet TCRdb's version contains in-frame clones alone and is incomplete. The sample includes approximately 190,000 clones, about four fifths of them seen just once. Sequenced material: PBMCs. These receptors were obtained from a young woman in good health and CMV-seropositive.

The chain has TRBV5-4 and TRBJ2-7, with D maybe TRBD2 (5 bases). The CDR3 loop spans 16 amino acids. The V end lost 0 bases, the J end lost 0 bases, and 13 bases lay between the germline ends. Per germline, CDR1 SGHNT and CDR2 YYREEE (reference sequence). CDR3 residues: CASSLVGRFSSYEQYF. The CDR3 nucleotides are TGTGCCAGCAGCTTGGTTGGGAGATTCAGCTCCTACGAGCAGTACTTC.

The CDR3 sequence: CASSRWTANTEAFF. CDR3 nucleotides: TGCGCCAGCAGTCGTTGGACAGCGAACACTGAAGCTTTCTTT. The chain recombines TRBV5-1 with TRBJ1-1, with a tentative D call TRBD1 (6 bases). Germline CDR1 is SGHRS and CDR2 is YFSETQ. V was shortened by 5 bases and J by 1 base, with 12 bases between the two germline ends. CDR3 length: 14 residues.

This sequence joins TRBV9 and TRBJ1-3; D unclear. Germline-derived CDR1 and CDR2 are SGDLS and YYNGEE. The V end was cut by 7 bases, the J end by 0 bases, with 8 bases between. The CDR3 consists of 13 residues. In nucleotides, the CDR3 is TGTGCCAGCTCCCCCTACTCTGGAAACACCATATATTTT. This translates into CASSPYSGNTIYF.

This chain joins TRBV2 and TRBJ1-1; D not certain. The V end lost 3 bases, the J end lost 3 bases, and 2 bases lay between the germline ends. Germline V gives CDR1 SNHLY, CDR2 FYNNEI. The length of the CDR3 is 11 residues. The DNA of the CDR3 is TGTGCCAGCAGTGACTACACTGAAGCTTTCTTT. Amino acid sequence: CASSDYTEAFF.

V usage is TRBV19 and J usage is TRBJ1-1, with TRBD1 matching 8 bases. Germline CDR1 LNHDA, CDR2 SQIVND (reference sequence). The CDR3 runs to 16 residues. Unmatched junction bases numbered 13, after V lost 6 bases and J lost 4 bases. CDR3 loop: CASSSPYGQGITEAFF. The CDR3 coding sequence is TGTGCCAGTAGCTCGCCTTACGGACAGGGAATCACTGAAGCTTTCTTT.

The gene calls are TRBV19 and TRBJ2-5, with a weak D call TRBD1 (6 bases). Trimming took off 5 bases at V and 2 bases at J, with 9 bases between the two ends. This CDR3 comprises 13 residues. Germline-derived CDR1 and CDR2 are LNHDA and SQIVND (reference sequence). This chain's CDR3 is CASSRQEQETQYF. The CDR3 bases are TGTGCCAGTAGTCGACAGGAACAAGAGACCCAGTACTTC. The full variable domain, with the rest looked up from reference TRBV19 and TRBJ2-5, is DGGITQSPKYLFRKEGQNVTLSCEQNLNHDAMYWYRQDPGQGLRLIYYSQIVNDFQKGDIAEGYSVSREKKESFPLTVTSAQKNPTAFYLCASSRQEQETQYFGPGTRLLVL.

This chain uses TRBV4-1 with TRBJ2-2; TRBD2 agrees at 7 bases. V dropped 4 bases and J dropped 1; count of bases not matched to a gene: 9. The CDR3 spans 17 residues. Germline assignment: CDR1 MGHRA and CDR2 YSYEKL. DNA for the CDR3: TGCGCCAGCAGCCCATACTTGGGAGGGTGGAACACCGGGGAGCTGTTTTTT. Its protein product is CASSPYLGGWNTGELFF.

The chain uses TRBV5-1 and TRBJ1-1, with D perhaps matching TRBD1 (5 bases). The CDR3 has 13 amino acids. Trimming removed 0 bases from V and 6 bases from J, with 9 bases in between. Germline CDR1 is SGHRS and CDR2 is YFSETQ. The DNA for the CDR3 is TGCGCCAGCAGCTTGGAGGCCAGGGCTGAAGCTTTCTTT. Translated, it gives CASSLEARAEAFF.

The CDR3 region has the DNA TGTGCCAGCAGCTTTCAGGACACCGGGGAGCTGTTTTTT. It is translated as CASSFQDTGELFF. The chain is built from TRBV11-3 and TRBJ2-2; unclear D gene. Germline V lookup: CDR1 SGHNT, CDR2 YENEEA. V was clipped by 3 bases and J by 3 bases, with 5 bases between them. CDR3 length: 13 residues.

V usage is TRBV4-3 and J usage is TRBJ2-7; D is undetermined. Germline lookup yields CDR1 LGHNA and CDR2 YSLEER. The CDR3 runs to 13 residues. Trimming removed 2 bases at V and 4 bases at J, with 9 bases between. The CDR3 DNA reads TGCGCCAGCAGCCAATTCACCGGTTACGAGCAGTACTTC. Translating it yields CASSQFTGYEQYF.

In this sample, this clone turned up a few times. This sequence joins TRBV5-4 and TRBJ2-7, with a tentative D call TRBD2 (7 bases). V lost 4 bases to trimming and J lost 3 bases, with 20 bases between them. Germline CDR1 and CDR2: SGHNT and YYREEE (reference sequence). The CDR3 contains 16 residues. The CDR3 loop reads CASSLGGLGAFYEQYF. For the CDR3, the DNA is TGTGCCAGCAGCCTCGGGGGGTTGGGGGCCTTCTACGAGCAGTACTTC.

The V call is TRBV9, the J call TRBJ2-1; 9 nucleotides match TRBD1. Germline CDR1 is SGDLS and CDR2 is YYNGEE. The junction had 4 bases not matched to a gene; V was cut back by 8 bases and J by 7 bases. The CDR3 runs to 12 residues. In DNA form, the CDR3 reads TGTGCCAGTGGGGACAGGGCGAATGAGCAGTTCTTC. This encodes CASGDRANEQFF.